Shown below are 30 T cell receptor beta chains from a single sample sequenced in a study of cytomegalovirus exposure and HLA in healthy donors. The table came from immunoSEQ multiplex PCR; TCRdb's copy has only in-frame clones and leaves some out. Counted here are 250,000 to 400,000 clones, approximately 91% occurring once; the ten biggest clones make up over 0.9%. Specimen: PBMCs. The receptors originated from a man aged 25 to 40 in good health and CMV-seronegative.

The chain employs TRBV27 and TRBJ2-7; D perhaps matches TRBD2 (6 bases). The CDR3 covers 15 residues. Deletions cut 2 bases from V and 0 bases from J, with 11 bases between. Looked up from germline, CDR1 is MNHEY and CDR2 is SMNVEV (reference sequence). CDR3 sequence reads: CASSLEAGSSYEQYF. CDR3 nucleotides: TGTGCCAGCAGTTTAGAGGCGGGGAGCTCCTACGAGCAGTACTTC.

V gene TRBV5-6 combines with J gene TRBJ2-7; TRBD1 aligns across 7 bases. The CDR3 is 15 amino acids. Germline trimming cut 4 bases from V and 2 bases from J; bases unmatched to any gene: 9. Germline assignment: CDR1 SGHDT and CDR2 YYEEEE. DNA for the CDR3: TGTGCCAGCAGCCCACCGACAGGGCCCACCTACGAGCAGTACTTC. Its translation is CASSPPTGPTYEQYF.

V is TRBV18 and J is TRBJ1-1; D is undetermined. The CDR3 contains 18 residues. Germline CDR1 reads KGHSH; CDR2 reads LQKENI. V lost 2 bases, J lost 1 base, and 20 bases lay in between. The CDR3 region has the DNA TGTGCCAGCTCACCAGTGCGGGGAACGAACTACGGGAACACTGAAGCTTTCTTT. Amino acids: CASSPVRGTNYGNTEAFF. Drawing the rest from reference TRBV18 and TRBJ1-1, the complete variable domain is NAGVMQNPRHLVRRRGQEARLRCSPMKGHSHVYWYRQLPEEGLKFMVYLQKENIIDESGMPKERFSAEFPKEGPSILRIQQVVRGDSAAYFCASSPVRGTNYGNTEAFFGQGTRLTVV.

Notes on this clone: In the same sample, other DNA sequences code for this CDR3. V and J are TRBV18 and TRBJ2-7, with D tentatively TRBD1 (6 bases). The V gene's germline CDR1 is KGHSH and CDR2 LQKENI. V lost 3 bases to trimming and J lost 3 bases, with 9 bases between them. The CDR3 is made up of 13 amino acids. DNA of the CDR3: TGTGCCAGCTCACCCGACAGGAGCTACGAGCAGTACTTC. Translated: CASSPDRSYEQYF. Based on the CDR3 plus reference TRBV18 and TRBJ2-7, the full variable domain is NAGVMQNPRHLVRRRGQEARLRCSPMKGHSHVYWYRQLPEEGLKFMVYLQKENIIDESGMPKERFSAEFPKEGPSILRIQQVVRGDSAAYFCASSPDRSYEQYFGPGTRLTVT.

The V and J genes are TRBV6-5 and TRBJ1-1, with D unresolved. The CDR3 is 14 residues long. V lost 5 bases, J lost 0 bases, and 10 bases lay in between. CDR1 MNHEY and CDR2 SVGAGI come from the germline V gene. In nucleotides, the CDR3 is TGTGCCAGCAGTCCTCACGGGATGAACACTGAAGCTTTCTTT. Translated, it gives CASSPHGMNTEAFF.

This chain joins TRBV7-9 and TRBJ2-7, with a weak D call TRBD1 (6 bases). Germline V gene sequence: CDR1 SEHNR, CDR2 FQNEAQ (reference sequence). Trimming stripped 4 bases from V and 2 bases from J, with 9 bases between. CDR3 length: 13 residues. The chain's CDR3 is CASSSGDTYEQYF. The CDR3 bases are TGTGCCAGCAGCTCCGGGGACACCTACGAGCAGTACTTC.

This clone was detected a few times. Other DNA sequences within the sample encode an identical CDR3. The rearrangement uses TRBV6-1 and TRBJ2-7; tentative D call: TRBD2 (5 bases). Germline V gene sequence: CDR1 MNHNS, CDR2 SASEGT. The CDR3 runs 14 residues. Trimming left V 1 base short and J 3 bases short, with 10 bases between. This CDR3 reads CASSEGAGGYEQYF. The CDR3 nucleotides read TGTGCCAGCAGTGAAGGGGCAGGAGGCTACGAGCAGTACTTC.

The chain couples TRBV6-5 to TRBJ2-3; TRBD1 matches 7 bases. CDR1 is MNHEY, CDR2 SVGAGI, per germline. The CDR3 consists of 15 residues. V lost 6 bases, J lost 2 bases, and 8 bases stayed unmatched. The CDR3 sequence is CASSKRDRYTDTQYF. CDR3 DNA: TGTGCCAGCAGCAAACGGGACAGATACACAGATACGCAGTATTTT.

The chain has TRBV6-1 and TRBJ2-5; a possible D gene is TRBD2 (6 bases). CDR3 length: 18 amino acids. The V and J ends lost 4 bases and 5 bases respectively, with 26 bases between them. Germline V lookup: CDR1 MNHNS, CDR2 SASEGT. CDR3 in amino acids: CASSAAQVGGTSLETQYF. The CDR3 DNA sequence: TGTGCCAGCAGTGCCGCCCAGGTTGGGGGGACGAGTTTGGAGACCCAGTACTTC.

The gene calls are TRBV10-2 and TRBJ1-5; no reliable D call. This CDR3 spans 13 amino acids. The V end was cut by 3 bases, the J end by 4 bases, with 7 bases between. Germline CDR1 reads WSHSY; CDR2 reads SAAADI. In DNA form, the CDR3 reads TGCGCCAGCAGTGATGCGGGAAATCAGCCCCAGCATTTT. Translated, it gives CASSDAGNQPQHF.

The chain has TRBV4-1 and TRBJ2-1, with TRBD1 matching 9 bases. Germline V gene data show CDR1 as MGHRA and CDR2 as YSYEKL. Trimming took 4 bases from V and 7 from J; bases not matched to a gene: 5. The CDR3 contains 14 residues. The CDR3 here is CASSLTGGLNEQFF. The CDR3 nucleotides are TGCGCCAGCAGCCTAACAGGGGGCTTAAATGAGCAGTTCTTC.

V is TRBV7-2 and J is TRBJ1-6; D is undetermined. Trimming left V 1 base short and J 11 bases short, with 9 bases between. Germline lookup yields CDR1 SGHTA and CDR2 FQGNSA. The CDR3 has 13 amino acids. The CDR3 coding sequence is TGTGCCAGCAGCTTAGAATTCCGTCCACCCCTCCACTTT. Its protein is CASSLEFRPPLHF. Full variable domain (remainder filled in from reference TRBV7-2 and TRBJ1-6): GAGVSQSPSNKVTEKGKDVELRCDPISGHTALYWYRQSLGQGLEFLIYFQGNSAPDKSGLPSDRFSAERTGGSVSTLTIQRTQQEDSAVYLCASSLEFRPPLHFGNGTRLTVT.

This clone was picked up a small number of times. The chain couples TRBV5-1 to TRBJ2-3; TRBD2 agrees at 14 bases. Germline assignment: CDR1 SGHRS and CDR2 YFSETQ. Trimming at V came to 0 bases and at J to 2 bases, leaving 2 bases not matched to a gene. The CDR3 loop spans 17 amino acids. The CDR3 spells CASSLGTSGGITDTQYF. The CDR3 DNA reads as TGCGCCAGCAGCTTGGGGACTAGCGGGGGGATCACAGATACGCAGTATTTT.

The CDR3 sequence is CASSQEVTGPTGANVLTF. Here the CDR3 DNA reads TGCGCCAGCAGCCAAGAAGTGACAGGGCCAACTGGGGCCAACGTCCTGACTTTC. V is TRBV4-3 and J is TRBJ2-6; TRBD1 aligns across 7 bases. Germline CDR1 and CDR2: LGHNA and YSLEER. J gave up 2 bases and V 0 bases, and 7 bases lay outside the gene matches. CDR3 length: 18 amino acids.

This rearrangement joins TRBV15 to TRBJ1-4; the match to TRBD1 covers 7 bases. CDR1 is LNHNV, CDR2 YYDKDF, per germline (reference sequence). The CDR3 covers 15 residues. V lost 1 base to trimming and J lost 6 bases; unmatched junction nucleotides: 5. CDR3 nucleotides: TGTGCCACCAGCAGAGGAAGGGGGCAGGATGAAAAACTGTTTTTT. It is translated as CATSRGRGQDEKLFF.

The DNA of the CDR3 is TGTGCCAGCTCACTCCTAGGACAGAGCGCGTGGGAGACCCAGTACTTC. Translating it yields CASSLLGQSAWETQYF. The rearrangement joins TRBV18 to TRBJ2-5; the D gene is possibly TRBD1 (6 bases). Germline CDR1 reads KGHSH; CDR2 reads LQKENI. The V end lost 4 bases, the J end lost 5 bases, and 20 bases lay between the germline ends. The CDR3 length is 16 residues.

V gene TRBV10-3 combines with J gene TRBJ1-2; 10 nucleotides line up with TRBD1. V lost 4 bases and J lost 4; bases outside the gene matches: 9. Germline CDR1 ENHRY, CDR2 SYGVKD. This CDR3 comprises 16 residues. In nucleotides, the CDR3 is TGTGCCATCAGTGTCCCCCCGGGACAGGGGTTCTATGGCTACACCTTC. Translated, it gives CAISVPPGQGFYGYTF.

J is TRBJ2-5 and V is TRBV5-4; unclear D gene. Germline V gives CDR1 SGHNT, CDR2 YYREEE (reference sequence). There are 13 residues in the CDR3. Trimming shortened V by 0 bases and J by 1 base, and 4 bases separated the two germline ends. Here the CDR3 reads CASSLGAQETQYF. The CDR3 coding sequence is TGTGCCAGCAGCTTGGGGGCCCAAGAGACCCAGTACTTC.

This clone was observed a few times. V and J are TRBV19 and TRBJ1-2, with 8 nucleotides matching TRBD1. CDR1 is LNHDA, CDR2 SQIVND, per germline (reference sequence). The J segment lost 1 base and the V segment lost 5 bases, leaving 9 bases of the junction unmatched. CDR3 length: 16 amino acids. As DNA, the CDR3 is TGTGCCAGTAGTGGGCCCGGACAGGGCCTTAACTATGGCTACACCTTC. It translates to CASSGPGQGLNYGYTF.

CDR3 sequence: CASRGTGAGGNTEAFF. The CDR3 DNA sequence: TGTGCCAGCAGGGGGACAGGGGCAGGAGGGAACACTGAAGCTTTCTTT. The rearrangement uses TRBV27 and TRBJ1-1, with 10 bases lining up with TRBD1. The CDR3 is 16 residues long. V was pared by 6 bases and J by 1 base, with 8 bases of the junction left unmatched. Looked up from germline, CDR1 is MNHEY and CDR2 is SMNVEV (reference sequence).

This chain joins TRBV5-5 and TRBJ2-7; 8 positions agree with TRBD1. The V gene's germline CDR1 is SGHKS and CDR2 YYEKEE (reference sequence). The CDR3 has 14 amino acids. Trimming cost V 2 bases and J 4 bases; bases outside gene matches: 5. CDR3 DNA: TGTGCCAGCAGCTTTAGACAGGGGTGGTACGAGCAGTACTTC. This encodes CASSFRQGWYEQYF.

The V and J genes are TRBV11-3 and TRBJ1-3; D perhaps matches TRBD1 (6 bases). Germline values: CDR1 SGHNT, CDR2 YENEEA. V was pared by 5 bases and J by 4 bases, with 9 bases between. This CDR3 contains 13 residues. The CDR3 DNA is TGTGCCAGCAGCGAGGGGGTCGGAAACACCATATATTTT. Translated: CASSEGVGNTIYF.

In its sample, this clone was seen once. The chain carries TRBV19 and TRBJ2-1, with 7 bases aligning to TRBD1. This CDR3 is 13 amino acids long. J lost 2 bases, V lost 7 bases, and 2 bases had no gene match. The germline V gene encodes CDR1 LNHDA and CDR2 SQIVND (reference sequence). The CDR3 sequence: CASTGQTYNEQFF. CDR3 in DNA: TGTGCCAGTACGGGACAGACCTACAATGAGCAGTTCTTC.

The J gene is TRBJ2-5, the V gene TRBV5-1; 8 positions agree with TRBD2. Germline V gene sequence: CDR1 SGHRS, CDR2 YFSETQ. The V and J ends lost 4 bases and 6 bases, in that order; junction bases with no gene match: 14. The CDR3 extends over 16 amino acids. The CDR3 loop reads CASSLAAGAPFKTQYF. The CDR3 region has the DNA TGCGCCAGCAGCCTTGCAGCGGGGGCCCCTTTTAAGACCCAGTACTTC.

The chain employs TRBV11-2 and TRBJ2-5; 8 nucleotides match TRBD2. The CDR3 has 14 amino acids. CDR1 and CDR2 (germline): SGHAT, FQNNGV. Losses at the gene ends were 1 base for V and 4 bases for J; bases not matched to a gene: 2. This chain's CDR3 is CASSLAGGLETQYF. The DNA for the CDR3 is TGTGCCAGCAGCTTAGCGGGGGGGCTAGAGACCCAGTACTTC.

The J gene is TRBJ2-7, the V gene TRBV5-4, with D possibly matching TRBD2 (5 bases). Trimming took 9 bases from V and 1 from J, leaving 14 bases between them. The CDR3 runs to 13 residues. The germline V gene encodes CDR1 SGHNT and CDR2 YYREEE (reference sequence). In DNA, the CDR3 is TGTGCCACCCGTACCGGGGATTCCTACGAGCAGTACTTC. This codes for CATRTGDSYEQYF.

V usage is TRBV5-5 and J usage is TRBJ1-2; D is undetermined. The CDR3 has 15 residues. Germline V gene data show CDR1 as SGHKS and CDR2 as YYEKEE (reference sequence). Trimming removed 1 base at V and 8 bases at J, with 18 bases between. CDR3 nucleotide sequence: TGTGCCAGCAGCTTGATTTCTGGACTTATAGAGGGCTACACCTTC. Encoded protein: CASSLISGLIEGYTF.

A few counts support this clone. CDR3: CATSRAYGGGETQYF. The CDR3 DNA follows: TGTGCCACCAGCAGAGCGTATGGGGGCGGCGAGACCCAGTACTTC. The gene calls are TRBV15 and TRBJ2-5; D possibly corresponds to TRBD1 (6 bases). CDR3 size: 15 residues. V was pared by 1 base and J by 5 bases, with 14 bases between. Germline loops: CDR1 LNHNV, CDR2 YYDKDF (reference sequence).

The CDR3: CASSLTGANQETQYF. CDR3 nucleotides: TGCGCCAGCAGCTTGACAGGGGCCAACCAAGAGACCCAGTACTTC. This rearrangement joins TRBV5-1 to TRBJ2-5, with TRBD1 identical over 7 bases. V gave up 1 base and J gave up 0 bases; unmatched junction bases: 3. Germline loops: CDR1 SGHRS, CDR2 YFSETQ. The CDR3 has 15 residues.

The gene calls are TRBV7-9 and TRBJ1-6; TRBD1 matches 7 bases. Germline CDR1 is SEHNR and CDR2 is FQNEAQ (reference sequence). The V segment lost 5 bases and the J segment 7 bases; nucleotides outside the gene matches: 11. CDR3 size: 16 residues. The CDR3: CASSPPGQKTNSPLHF. For the CDR3, the DNA is TGTGCCAGCAGCCCGCCGGGACAGAAAACAAATTCACCCCTCCACTTT.